These T cell receptor beta chains were read from a single sample in a study of Ad26.COV2.S vaccination and SARS-CoV-2 variants. This table comes from immunoSEQ multiplex PCR, and its TCRdb copy is limited to in-frame clones, with some not included. The sample includes a few hundred thousand clones, 88% of them seen just once. Sequencing used peripheral blood, obtained in a trial of Ad26.COV2.S vaccine versus placebo. All receptors derive from a person aged 18 to 65 who received the Ad26.COV2.S COVID-19 vaccine or a placebo. Both conserved end residues are part of each CDR3. A D gene is named only where the DNA matches it firmly. For some rows the clone size is stated as once, few or many, or as a class when expanded; others skip it.

v_gene: TRBV9; d_gene: -; abundance: -; j_gene: TRBJ1-1; CDR3nt: TGTGCCAGCAGCGTTGGGGGGCGGTCTGAAGCTTTCTTT; CDR3aa: CASSVGGRSEAFF
v_gene: TRBV4-3; d_gene: TRBD2; abundance: once; j_gene: TRBJ2-3; CDR3nt: TGCGCCAGCAGCCACGGACTAGCGGGGGGGCTCGGCACAGATACGCAGTATTTT; CDR3aa: CASSHGLAGGLGTDTQYF
v_gene: TRBV5-4; d_gene: -; abundance: -; j_gene: TRBJ1-2; CDR3nt: TGTGCCAGCAGATGGGAGGGGCCTAACTATGGCTACACCTTC; CDR3aa: CASRWEGPNYGYTF
v_gene: TRBV7-7; d_gene: -; abundance: -; j_gene: TRBJ2-5; CDR3nt: TGTGCTAGCAGCTTAGAGGAGGGGGCGGGATGGACCCAGTACTTC; CDR3aa: CASSLEEGAGWTQYF
v_gene: TRBV7-2; d_gene: -; abundance: -; j_gene: TRBJ2-5; CDR3nt: TGTGCCAGCAGCCCAGACTCGGTTGGGGGGGAGACCCAGTACTTC; CDR3aa: CASSPDSVGGETQYF
v_gene: TRBV2; d_gene: TRBD1; abundance: -; j_gene: TRBJ1-4; CDR3nt: TGTGCCAGCAGCGCTCGTGGGACAGGGGGAGAAAAACTGTTTTTT; CDR3aa: CASSARGTGGEKLFF
v_gene: TRBV4-3; d_gene: -; abundance: -; j_gene: TRBJ2-7; CDR3nt: TGCGCCAGCAGCCAGGAACAGGGCCCCTACGAGCAGTACTTC; CDR3aa: CASSQEQGPYEQYF
v_gene: TRBV9; d_gene: -; abundance: -; j_gene: TRBJ2-7; CDR3nt: TGTGCCAGCAGCGAGACGCCGGGACTGTCTAACTACGAGCAGTACTTC; CDR3aa: CASSETPGLSNYEQYF
v_gene: TRBV4-3; d_gene: TRBD2; abundance: -; j_gene: TRBJ2-1; CDR3nt: TGCGCCAGCAGCCAAGGAAACGGGGGGGGTGAGCAGTTCTTC; CDR3aa: CASSQGNGGGEQFF
v_gene: TRBV6-6; d_gene: -; abundance: -; j_gene: TRBJ1-2; CDR3nt: TGTGCCAGCAGTTACTCGATAACGGTCGACTTCTATGGCTACACCTTC; CDR3aa: CASSYSITVDFYGYTF
v_gene: TRBV27; d_gene: TRBD1; abundance: few; j_gene: TRBJ1-5; CDR3nt: TGTGCCAGCAGCCCCACTAGACAGGGCCGGTATCAGCCCCAGCATTTT; CDR3aa: CASSPTRQGRYQPQHF
v_gene: TRBV5-5; d_gene: TRBD1; abundance: -; j_gene: TRBJ2-5; CDR3nt: TGTGCCAGCAGGGATCAGGGGGTCGCGAAGACCCAGTACTTC; CDR3aa: CASRDQGVAKTQYF
v_gene: TRBV4-1; d_gene: -; abundance: -; j_gene: TRBJ1-6; CDR3nt: TGCGCCAGCAGACCCCCCGCCGCAGGATGGAATTCACCCCTCCACTTT; CDR3aa: CASRPPAAGWNSPLHF
v_gene: TRBV5-4; d_gene: -; abundance: -; j_gene: TRBJ1-4; CDR3nt: TGTGCCAGCAGCTCGCCGGACGAGGGGGAAAAACTGTTTTTT; CDR3aa: CASSSPDEGEKLFF
v_gene: TRBV9; d_gene: TRBD2; abundance: -; j_gene: TRBJ2-1; CDR3nt: TGTGCCAGCAGCGTAGGGCTAGCGGGCAACAATGAGCAGTTCTTC; CDR3aa: CASSVGLAGNNEQFF
v_gene: TRBV2; d_gene: -; abundance: -; j_gene: TRBJ1-2; CDR3nt: TGTGCCAGCGCCCTGGGACCCTTAGGGGCGGCAGAATATGGCTACACCTTC; CDR3aa: CASALGPLGAAEYGYTF
v_gene: TRBV27; d_gene: -; abundance: -; j_gene: TRBJ2-1; CDR3nt: TGTGCCAGCAGGGGCAGGGTCTACAATGAGCAGTTCTTC; CDR3aa: CASRGRVYNEQFF
v_gene: TRBV29-1; d_gene: TRBD1; abundance: -; j_gene: TRBJ1-5; CDR3nt: TGCAGCGTTGAATTGACAGGGGACAGCAATCAGCCCCAGCATTTT; CDR3aa: CSVELTGDSNQPQHF
v_gene: TRBV4-1; d_gene: -; abundance: few; j_gene: TRBJ1-4; CDR3nt: TGCGCCAGCAGCCAAGAAGTCCGTCGGGGGGCTGAAAAACTGTTTTTT; CDR3aa: CASSQEVRRGAEKLFF
v_gene: TRBV10-3; d_gene: -; abundance: -; j_gene: TRBJ1-2; CDR3nt: TGTGCCATAAGGCCTCGGGACGGCGACTACACCTTC; CDR3aa: CAIRPRDGDYTF
v_gene: TRBV5-1; d_gene: TRBD2; abundance: -; j_gene: TRBJ2-3; CDR3nt: TGCGCCAGCAGCCGCCTTACCCGGGGGGGCGGCACAGATACGCAGTATTTT; CDR3aa: CASSRLTRGGGTDTQYF
v_gene: TRBV6-6; d_gene: TRBD1; abundance: -; j_gene: TRBJ1-2; CDR3nt: TGTGCCAGCAGCAACAACAGGGGCGTGAACTATGGCTACACCTTC; CDR3aa: CASSNNRGVNYGYTF
v_gene: TRBV9; d_gene: -; abundance: -; j_gene: TRBJ2-1; CDR3nt: TGTGCCAGCAGCGTGAGTGCGGATGAGCAGTTCTTC; CDR3aa: CASSVSADEQFF